These 31 T cell receptor beta chains came from one sample sequenced in a study of cytomegalovirus exposure and HLA in healthy donors. The primer mix had 60 Vbeta and 13 Jbeta primers. The protocol was immunoSEQ multiplex PCR, while the TCRdb copy is restricted to in-frame clones and leaves out a portion. There are fewer than 95,000 clones in the sample; 65% to 85% occur only once, and 2% to 2.5% lies in the top ten. The source material was PBMCs. The receptors shown here come from a man aged 18 to 29 in good health and CMV-seronegative.

The CDR3 DNA sequence: TGTGCCAGCAGTTCGCTAAGGACAGGGGGGTCCTACGAGCAGTACTTC. This gives the protein CASSSLRTGGSYEQYF. The chain joins TRBV27 to TRBJ2-5; 10 bases match TRBD1. The DNA matches TRBJ2-7 better at its end, which makes the J call doubtful. The CDR3 runs 16 residues. Germline V gives CDR1 MNHEY, CDR2 SMNVEV (reference sequence).

The chain employs TRBV6-6 and TRBJ2-7, with D perhaps TRBD2 (6 bases). CDR3 length: 14 amino acids. V was cut by 5 bases and J by 0 bases, with 11 bases left in between. CDR1 and CDR2 from the germline V gene are MNHNY and SVGAGI (reference sequence). The CDR3 bases are TGTGCCAGCAGTCCAAGGACTACCTCCTACGAGCAGTACTTC. Protein: CASSPRTTSYEQYF.

CDR3 sequence (DNA): TGCAGTTGCTCAGGGGGCACTGAAGCTTTCTTT. Its protein is CSCSGGTEAFF. This chain joins TRBV20-1 and TRBJ1-1, with 7 bases that match TRBD1. V lost 8 bases, J lost 4 bases, and 4 bases stayed unmatched. There are 11 residues in the CDR3. Germline CDR1 DFQATT, CDR2 SNEGSKA (reference sequence).

This chain links TRBV4-3 with TRBJ1-1; 7 bases line up with TRBD1. The CDR3 length is 16 residues. The V and J ends lost 0 bases and 0 bases, in that order; junction bases with no gene match: 4. Germline V CDR1 and CDR2: LGHNA, YSLEER. The DNA for the CDR3 is TGCGCCAGCAGCCAAGACAGGGGGGTCATGAACACTGAAGCTTTCTTT. It encodes CASSQDRGVMNTEAFF.

The chain uses TRBV14 and TRBJ1-2; weak D call: TRBD1 (5 bases). The V gene's germline CDR1 is SGHDN and CDR2 FVKESK. The CDR3 extends over 19 amino acids. Trimming took 0 bases from V and 2 from J, leaving 22 bases between them. CDR3 sequence reads: CASSQDNLSRGRVNYGYTF. The DNA of the CDR3 is TGTGCCAGCAGCCAAGATAATTTGTCACGTGGCAGGGTCAACTATGGCTACACCTTC.

The V gene is TRBV9, the J gene TRBJ1-2; D gene uncertain. From germline, CDR1 is SGDLS and CDR2 YYNGEE. This CDR3 comprises 14 residues. The ends were cut back, 4 bases at V and 4 bases at J, with 14 bases in the middle. The CDR3 bases are TGTGCCAGCAGCCCCACGGAGAGACCCTATGGCTACACCTTC. Translating gives CASSPTERPYGYTF.

This clone appeared once. The chain couples TRBV19 to TRBJ2-7; TRBD2 is a possible D gene (5 bases). CDR3 length: 15 amino acids. CDR1 is LNHDA and CDR2 is SQIVND in the germline V gene (reference sequence). V gave up 4 bases and J gave up 2 bases, with 15 bases separating them. The CDR3 is CASSTIHSGTYEQYF. The CDR3 DNA follows: TGTGCCAGTAGTACTATACACAGCGGAACCTACGAGCAGTACTTC.

J is TRBJ1-4 and V is TRBV10-3, with TRBD1 matching 9 bases. This CDR3 spans 15 amino acids. V shed 6 bases, J shed 7 bases, and the junction held 9 bases outside the gene matches. Germline V gene sequence: CDR1 ENHRY, CDR2 SYGVKD. CDR3 sequence: CAIRATGQGGEKLFF. The CDR3 DNA is TGTGCCATCAGGGCAACGGGACAGGGTGGTGAAAAACTGTTTTTT.

The rearrangement joins TRBV18 to TRBJ2-2, with D possibly being TRBD2 (6 bases). Germline V gene data show CDR1 as KGHSH and CDR2 as LQKENI. The CDR3 has 17 amino acids. Trimming stripped 3 bases from V and 4 bases from J, with 18 bases between. CDR3 bases: TGTGCCAGCTCACCCGGCTGGGCGGGGCGAAGCACCGGGGAGCTGTTTTTT. It translates to CASSPGWAGRSTGELFF.

In its sample, this clone was seen a few times. The chain combines TRBV7-8 with TRBJ1-2; 7 bases line up with TRBD1. Germline V gives CDR1 SGHVS, CDR2 FQNEAQ. V shed 4 bases and J 7 bases; nucleotides not matched to a gene: 6. CDR3 length: 13 amino acids. CDR3 protein: CASSYGTESGYTF. As DNA, the CDR3 is TGTGCCAGCAGCTACGGGACAGAGAGTGGCTACACCTTC.

The genes are TRBV10-3 and TRBJ2-5, with 7 nucleotides matching TRBD2. Germline V gene data show CDR1 as ENHRY and CDR2 as SYGVKD. This CDR3 is 17 amino acids long. V shed 3 bases and J 5 bases; nucleotides not matched to a gene: 15. The CDR3 is CAISEPGGSSGEETQYF. CDR3 DNA sequence: TGTGCCATCAGTGAACCCGGGGGGAGTTCGGGGGAGGAGACCCAGTACTTC.

V gene TRBV7-9 combines with J gene TRBJ2-3, with a tentative D call TRBD2 (5 bases). CDR1 and CDR2 (germline): SEHNR, FQNEAQ (reference sequence). Between the trimmed V and J ends, which lost 2 bases and 2 bases, there was a span of 11 bases. This CDR3 contains 15 residues. The CDR3 here is CASSLFQRITDTQYF. The CDR3 DNA reads as TGTGCCAGCAGCTTATTCCAGCGGATCACAGATACGCAGTATTTT.

The V gene is TRBV7-2, the J gene TRBJ2-5; D is possibly TRBD2 (5 bases). V lost 5 bases and J lost 4, with 14 bases in between. Germline V gene data show CDR1 as SGHTA and CDR2 as FQGNSA. The CDR3 covers 14 residues. Here the CDR3 reads CASSPGLKGETQYF. As DNA, the CDR3 is TGTGCCAGCAGCCCCGGACTCAAAGGAGAGACCCAGTACTTC.

This clone came up a few times. The chain combines TRBV6-4 with TRBJ2-1, with 7 bases lining up with TRBD1. Looked up from germline, CDR1 is MRHNA and CDR2 is SNTAGT. V lost 3 bases, J lost 5 bases, and 4 bases stayed unmatched. The CDR3 runs to 14 residues. DNA of the CDR3: TGTGCCAGCAGTGAACTACAGGGGAACAATGAGCAGTTCTTC. It codes for CASSELQGNNEQFF.

The V gene is TRBV5-1, the J gene TRBJ2-3; 7 bases line up with TRBD1. Germline CDR1 is SGHRS and CDR2 is YFSETQ. The CDR3 is 14 residues long. The J segment lost 2 bases and the V segment lost 6 bases, leaving 6 bases of the junction unmatched. CDR3 sequence: CASTGGQYTDTQYF. As DNA, the CDR3 is TGCGCCAGCACTGGGGGACAGTACACAGATACGCAGTATTTT.

The CDR3 sequence is CASSPGQGSTGELFF. The CDR3 region has the DNA TGTGCCAGCTCACCCGGACAGGGTAGCACCGGGGAGCTGTTTTTT. This chain links TRBV18 with TRBJ2-2; 8 bases align to TRBD1. CDR1 KGHSH and CDR2 LQKENI come from the germline V gene. CDR3 size: 15 residues. V dropped 3 bases and J dropped 4; count of bases not matched to a gene: 4.

This chain links TRBV27 with TRBJ1-5; the D is unclear. This CDR3 has 14 residues. Germline lookup yields CDR1 MNHEY and CDR2 SMNVEV (reference sequence). Trimming removed 0 bases at V and 3 bases at J, with 6 bases between. The CDR3 DNA is TGTGCCAGCAGTTTATCCGGTATCAATCAGCCCCAGCATTTT. Its translation is CASSLSGINQPQHF.

This clone occurred a few times. The V and J genes are TRBV7-8 and TRBJ2-1; 11 bases align to TRBD2. The CDR3 is 14 residues long. Germline V gene data show CDR1 as SGHVS and CDR2 as FQNEAQ. After removal of 5 bases from V and 6 bases from J, the junction contained 3 bases not matched to a gene. CDR3 nucleotides: TGTGCCAGCAGCCCTAGCGGGGGGTTCAATGAGCAGTTCTTC. Protein sequence: CASSPSGGFNEQFF.

Turning to this clone: Sequence at one end of the junction differs from germline and may be a read error. The rearrangement joins TRBV7-9 to TRBJ2-1, with a possible D match to TRBD2 (6 bases). In germline, CDR1 is SEHNR, CDR2 FQNEAQ (reference sequence). The CDR3 length is 14 residues. CDR3 nucleotides: TGTTCCAGCAAAGGACTAAGCTCCTACAATGAGCAGTTCTTC. The encoded protein is CSSKGLSSYNEQFF. Filled out from reference TRBV7-9 and TRBJ2-1, the complete variable domain reads DTGVSQNPRHKITKRGQNVTFRCDPISEHNRLYWYRQTLGQGPEFLTYFQNEAQLEKSRLLSDRFSAERPKGSFSTLEIQRTEQGDSAMYLCSSKGLSSYNEQFFGPGTRLTVL.

As regards this clone: One end of the junction does not line up with germline, which may come from a read error. The V gene is TRBV7-9, the J gene TRBJ2-7, with 8 bases aligning to TRBD2. This CDR3 region has 15 residues. From germline, CDR1 is SEHNR and CDR2 FQNEAQ (reference sequence). This CDR3 reads CSSSLAGRGVYEQYF. For the CDR3, the DNA is TGTTCCAGCAGCTTAGCGGGGCGGGGGGTCTACGAGCAGTACTTC. The full variable domain, its missing parts supplied by reference TRBV7-9 and TRBJ2-7, is DTGVSQNPRHKITKRGQNVTFRCDPISEHNRLYWYRQTLGQGPEFLTYFQNEAQLEKSRLLSDRFSAERPKGSFSTLEIQRTEQGDSAMYLCSSSLAGRGVYEQYFGPGTRLTVT.

The gene calls are TRBV19 and TRBJ1-1; D gene uncertain. The ends were cut back, 0 bases at V and 6 bases at J, with 11 bases in the middle. This CDR3 has 14 amino acids. CDR1 and CDR2 (germline): LNHDA, SQIVND (reference sequence). The CDR3 spells CASSIDSPGAEAFF. CDR3 nucleotides: TGTGCCAGTAGTATAGACTCCCCAGGCGCTGAAGCTTTCTTT. Drawing the rest from reference TRBV19 and TRBJ1-1, the complete variable domain is DGGITQSPKYLFRKEGQNVTLSCEQNLNHDAMYWYRQDPGQGLRLIYYSQIVNDFQKGDIAEGYSVSREKKESFPLTVTSAQKNPTAFYLCASSIDSPGAEAFFGQGTRLTVV.

The chain has TRBV19 and TRBJ2-2; the D gene is possibly TRBD2 (6 bases). The CDR3 is made up of 14 amino acids. Trimming cost V 7 bases and J 1 base, with 10 bases left between them. The V gene's germline CDR1 is LNHDA and CDR2 SQIVND (reference sequence). The CDR3 DNA reads TGTGCCAGTAAGGAGGGGCGGAACACCGGGGAGCTGTTTTTT. Its translation: CASKEGRNTGELFF.

V is TRBV10-3 and J is TRBJ2-7; D is possibly TRBD1 (6 bases). The V end was cut by 6 bases, the J end by 3 bases, with 15 bases between. Germline V gene sequence: CDR1 ENHRY, CDR2 SYGVKD. This CDR3 region has 14 residues. The CDR3: CAIRGTPTHYEQYF. As DNA, the CDR3 is TGTGCCATCAGAGGGACACCAACCCACTACGAGCAGTACTTC.

This clone was detected only once. The V and J genes are TRBV4-1 and TRBJ1-3, with no clear D. The germline V gene encodes CDR1 MGHRA and CDR2 YSYEKL. V shed 1 base and J shed 0 bases, with 13 bases lying between them. This CDR3 comprises 17 residues. CDR3 in amino acids: CASSQAYRSNSGNTIYF. The CDR3 DNA reads TGCGCCAGCAGCCAAGCTTACAGAAGTAACTCTGGAAACACCATATATTTT.

This clone was counted once. This chain connects TRBV7-9 to TRBJ1-2; a weak D match, TRBD1 (5 bases). This CDR3 has 13 amino acids. With 4 bases removed from V and 8 bases from J, the gap between germline ends came to 14 bases. Germline CDR1 is SEHNR and CDR2 is FQNEAQ (reference sequence). CDR3 in amino acids: CASSSGTSEGYTF. Here the CDR3 DNA reads TGTGCCAGCAGCTCCGGGACTTCTGAAGGCTACACCTTC.

V gene TRBV7-6 combines with J gene TRBJ1-4, with D maybe TRBD1 (6 bases). Trimming cost V 3 bases and J 5 bases, with 7 bases left between them. This CDR3 spans 13 amino acids. Germline CDR1 reads SGHVS; CDR2 reads FNYEAQ. CDR3 DNA sequence: TGTGCCAGCAGCTTTCAGGGGAATGAAAAACTGTTTTTT. Its translation is CASSFQGNEKLFF.

The V gene is TRBV12-5, the J gene TRBJ1-2, with TRBD1 matching 9 bases. The germline V gene encodes CDR1 LGHNT and CDR2 FRNRAP. There are 18 residues in the CDR3. Losses at the gene ends were 6 bases for V and 4 bases for J; bases not matched to a gene: 18. In DNA, the CDR3 is TGTGCTAGTGGCTCCAGGACCCGCCGGGACAGGGATGGCTATGGCTACACCTTC. Encoded protein: CASGSRTRRDRDGYGYTF.

V usage is TRBV5-4 and J usage is TRBJ2-7, with 8 bases identical to TRBD1. This CDR3 contains 15 residues. The ends lost 4 bases at V and 2 bases at J; junction bases unmatched: 8. Germline CDR1 is SGHNT and CDR2 is YYREEE (reference sequence). The CDR3 protein is CASSRGQEFPYEQYF. The CDR3 DNA reads TGTGCCAGCAGCCGGGGACAGGAGTTTCCCTACGAGCAGTACTTC. Full variable domain (outside the CDR3, taken from reference TRBV5-4 and TRBJ2-7): ETGVTQSPTHLIKTRGQQVTLRCSSQSGHNTVSWYQQALGQGPQFIFQYYREEENGRGNFPPRFSGLQFPNYSSELNVNALELDDSALYLCASSRGQEFPYEQYFGPGTRLTVT.

V is TRBV18 and J is TRBJ2-2, with D tentatively TRBD1 (6 bases). V lost 3 bases to trimming and J lost 0 bases, with 11 bases between them. This CDR3 is 16 amino acids long. The V gene's germline CDR1 is KGHSH and CDR2 LQKENI. DNA of the CDR3: TGTGCCAGCTCACCGGTGGGGACAACGAACACCGGGGAGCTGTTTTTT. Translated, it gives CASSPVGTTNTGELFF.

V is TRBV7-9 and J is TRBJ1-2; tentatively, D is TRBD1 (6 bases). Per the germline V gene, CDR1 is SEHNR and CDR2 is FQNEAQ (reference sequence). The CDR3 covers 18 residues. V shed 2 bases and J shed 5 bases, with 24 bases lying between them. Here the CDR3 DNA reads TGTGCCAGCAGCTTACCACTTCCGGGGCGAGAAGGGGGTTATGGCTACACCTTC. Residues: CASSLPLPGREGGYGYTF.

This chain connects TRBV12-5 to TRBJ2-2; possible D gene TRBD2, 5 bases. V gave up 1 base and J gave up 0 bases, with 24 bases separating them. This CDR3 contains 21 residues. CDR1 LGHNT and CDR2 FRNRAP come from the germline V gene. The CDR3 DNA is TGTGCTAGTGGTTTGGACGGTGGGAGAAAACACGACCCATCGAACACCGGGGAGCTGTTTTTT. Translating gives CASGLDGGRKHDPSNTGELFF.